This T cell receptor beta chain was found in a study of OX40 agonist ivuxolimab in advanced cancers. The method was immunoSEQ multiplex PCR; TCRdb's version includes in-frame clones alone and lacks a portion of them. The sample records 30,000 to 45,000 clones, about 90% being singletons. The CDR3 loop spans 17 amino acids. V gave up 5 bases and J gave up 5 bases, with 24 bases separating them. Germline CDR1 MDHEN, CDR2 SYDVKM. In regard to this clone: Its antigen is unidentified.

Study findings and constraints: On average, CD8+ T cells had more expanded clones than CD4+.

This TCR came from an adult with an advanced solid tumor such as melanoma, head and neck, liver or kidney cancer. The material sequenced was CD4+ or CD8+ T cells sorted from blood, taken in a trial of the OX40 agonist ivuxolimab. The V gene is TRBV28, the J gene TRBJ1-1, with D possibly being TRBD1 (5 bases). The DNA of the CDR3 is TGTGCCAGCAGTCCCGCCGGACCAGGGAATTTCTTGACTGAAGCTTTCTTT. This codes for CASSPAGPGNFLTEAFF.